This T cell receptor (beta chain) was retrieved from a study of blood T cell repertoires in COVID-19. The wider study: Donors in the United States, Italy and Spain gave samples during acute or convalescent COVID-19. T cells, B-cell-depleted T cells, or PBMCs provided the cDNA or gDNA that served as material.

Per the study methods: Reference gene primers were amplified, and this amplification served to estimate nucleated cell counts. Libraries were prepared by immunoSEQ multiplex PCR; TCRdb keeps only in-frame clonotypes and omits some of them. V and J calls and clone size come straight from that table; D and trimming were deduced from the DNA. The sample lists 35,000 to 50,000 clones, approximately 82% occurring once. The CDR3 is 16 amino acids. The J segment lost 5 bases and the V segment lost 5 bases, leaving 12 bases of the junction unmatched. CDR1 is SGHAT and CDR2 is FQNNGV in the germline V gene. The rearrangement joins TRBV11-2 to TRBJ2-3; 8 bases agree with TRBD1. The source is a woman older than 75 with acute or convalescent COVID-19. The specimen was peripheral blood. CDR3 DNA: TGTGCCAGCAGCGCGGCCGGGACAGGCCTCAGAGATACGCAGTATTTT. It is translated as CASSAAGTGLRDTQYF.